The entry below gives a single T cell receptor (beta chain) sequence along with its context. No antigen is known for it. The record originates from a study of cytomegalovirus exposure and HLA in healthy donors. Points from the study as a whole: Later analysis suggested most CMV-associated TCR beta chains were HLA-restricted.

The PCR made use of 60 Vbeta and 13 Jbeta primers. Per the study methods: There were about 86 million unique TCR beta chains by a later count, and approximately 11 million of them were shared. Here immunoSEQ multiplex PCR was the method, and the copy in TCRdb shows in-frame clones only, minus some. That table furnishes V, J and clone size, whereas the DNA furnished D and trimming. This table has hundreds of thousands of clones, around four fifths appearing once. The TCR comes from a boy aged 2 to 10 in good health and CMV-seronegative. Input material: PBMCs.

CDR3 residues: CASSLDASSYEQYF. CDR3 DNA sequence: TGTGCCAGCAGCTTAGACGCCAGCTCCTACGAGCAGTACTTC. V and J are TRBV11-3 and TRBJ2-7; D is undetermined. Germline V gene sequence: CDR1 SGHNT, CDR2 YENEEA. V shed 0 bases and J shed 0 bases, with 6 bases lying between them. This CDR3 is built from 14 residues.